This T cell receptor beta chain derives from a study of siplizumab effects on memory and regulatory T cells. Generated by immunoSEQ multiplex PCR, the TCRdb table keeps only in-frame clones and is missing some. The data show 15,000 to 25,000 clones, with 44% seen just once and approximately 5.7% held by the top ten. Details on this clone: Its target is unknown.

Overall study results and limits: Researchers could not give a naive or memory phenotype to roughly 75-95% of proliferating CD4+ or CD8+ clones. Naive T cell populations appeared to exhibit greater diversity than memory cells and appeared to be major alloresponse contributors. Mappable alloreactive CD4+ clones came from Treg cells more than 55% of the time on average with siplizumab, against 26.9% in controls.

Coculture of the mixed lymphocyte reaction cells took place at 37 degrees C and lasted approximately six days. This CDR3 is 12 amino acids long. V dropped 2 bases and J dropped 3 bases, with 5 bases sitting between them. CDR1 is SNHLY and CDR2 is FYNNEI in the germline V gene. Sequenced sample: CFSE-low (dividing) CD4+ T cells sorted from an allogeneic mixed lymphocyte reaction. V usage is TRBV2 and J usage is TRBJ2-7; D gene ambiguous. The TCR sequence derives from a human donor in good health; the cells came from an allogeneic mixed lymphocyte reaction. Some clones in this sample may be carry-over from other donors' samples. CDR3 amino acids: CASSEMYYEQYF. The CDR3, as DNA: TGTGCCAGCAGTGAAATGTACTACGAGCAGTACTTC. Full variable domain (missing parts from reference TRBV2 and TRBJ2-7): EPEVTQTPSHQVTQMGQEVILRCVPISNHLYFYWYRQILGQKVEFLVSFYNNEISEKSEIFDDQFSVERPDGSNFTLKIRSTKLEDSAMYFCASSEMYYEQYFGPGTRLTVT.